Listed below are T cell receptor beta chains from one sample, sequenced in a study of blood T cell repertoires in COVID-19. Here immunoSEQ multiplex PCR was the method, and the copy in TCRdb shows in-frame clones only, minus some. The sample consists of under 55,000 clones, roughly 90% of them appearing once. Material: peripheral blood. The origin of the receptors is a human donor in a cohort sampled during active COVID-19. Both conserved end residues are part of each CDR3. A D gene is named only where the DNA matches it firmly. Some rows have no size entry. The others give once, few or many, or a class for an expanded clone.

.	few	TRBJ1-6	TRBV28	CASSFTSGVASPLHF	TGTGCCAGCAGTTTCACTTCAGGGGTGGCTTCACCCCTCCACTTT
TRBD2	.	TRBJ2-5	TRBV5-6	CASSPGGVRETQYF	TGTGCCAGCAGCCCGGGAGGGGTCCGTGAGACCCAGTACTTC
.	.	TRBJ2-5	TRBV29-1	CSDEPGETQYF	TGCAGCGACGAACCAGGGGAGACCCAGTACTTC
TRBD2	.	TRBJ2-5	TRBV29-1	CSVEGLAGGPVSQETQYF	TGCAGCGTTGAAGGGCTAGCGGGAGGGCCGGTTTCCCAAGAGACCCAGTACTTC
TRBD1	.	TRBJ1-1	TRBV5-1	CASSWDGQAVNTEAFF	TGCGCCAGCAGCTGGGACGGACAGGCCGTCAACACTGAAGCTTTCTTT
TRBD1	.	TRBJ1-2	TRBV6-1	CASSEYIRTGTSYGYTF	TGTGCCAGCAGTGAATATATTAGGACAGGGACCAGCTATGGCTACACCTTC
TRBD1	.	TRBJ2-3	TRBV2	CASTRNDRGSTDTQYF	TGTGCCAGCACCCGGAATGACAGGGGGAGCACAGATACGCAGTATTTT
.	.	TRBJ1-2	TRBV4-1	CASSQGGGPPRGYTF	TGCGCCAGCAGCCAAGGGGGGGGTCCGCCAAGGGGCTACACCTTC
TRBD1	.	TRBJ1-1	TRBV6-5	CASSYSKGTDWTEAFF	TGTGCCAGCAGTTACTCGAAGGGGACAGATTGGACTGAAGCTTTCTTT
TRBD1	.	TRBJ1-1	TRBV29-1	CSARQGAALEAFF	TGCAGCGCCCGACAGGGGGCAGCCCTTGAAGCTTTCTTT
.	.	TRBJ2-7	TRBV10-1	CASKDSPQGEQYF	TGCGCCAGTAAGGACAGCCCTCAGGGTGAGCAGTACTTC
TRBD2	.	TRBJ2-1	TRBV15	CATSSYLAGGRDEQFF	TGTGCCACCAGCTCCTACCTAGCGGGAGGGCGGGATGAGCAGTTCTTC
.	medium-sized	TRBJ2-1	TRBV6-4	CASSDGDNNEQFF	TGTGCCAGCAGTGACGGGGACAACAATGAGCAGTTCTTC
TRBD1	.	TRBJ1-1	TRBV27	CASSARDRHGGTEAFF	TGTGCCAGCAGTGCCCGGGACAGACACGGGGGCACTGAAGCTTTCTTT
TRBD1	.	TRBJ1-1	TRBV7-9	CASSLLGQYPEAFF	TGTGCCAGCAGCCTACTGGGACAGTACCCTGAAGCTTTCTTT
TRBD1	once	TRBJ1-3	TRBV5-4	CASSSGRGRGNTIYF	TGTGCCAGCAGCTCCGGCAGGGGGCGAGGAAACACCATATATTTT